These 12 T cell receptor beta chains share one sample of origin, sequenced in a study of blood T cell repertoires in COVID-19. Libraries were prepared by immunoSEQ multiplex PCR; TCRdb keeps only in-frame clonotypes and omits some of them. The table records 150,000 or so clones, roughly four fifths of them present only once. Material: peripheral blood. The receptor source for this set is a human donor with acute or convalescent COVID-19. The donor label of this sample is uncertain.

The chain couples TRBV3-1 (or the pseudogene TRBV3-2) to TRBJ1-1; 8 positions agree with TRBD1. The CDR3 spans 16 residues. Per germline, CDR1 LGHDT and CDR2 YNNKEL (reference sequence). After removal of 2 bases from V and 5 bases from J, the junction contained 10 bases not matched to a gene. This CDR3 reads CASSQFGTGGMTEAFF. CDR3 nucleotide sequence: TGTGCCAGCAGCCAATTCGGGACAGGAGGTATGACTGAAGCTTTCTTT.

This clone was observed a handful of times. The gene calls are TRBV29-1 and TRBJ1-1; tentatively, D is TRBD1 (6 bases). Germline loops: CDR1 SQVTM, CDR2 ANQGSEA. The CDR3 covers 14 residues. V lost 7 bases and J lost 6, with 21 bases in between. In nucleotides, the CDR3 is TGCAGCGCGGATAACAGGGTCCAAACCTCTGAAGCTTTCTTT. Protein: CSADNRVQTSEAFF.

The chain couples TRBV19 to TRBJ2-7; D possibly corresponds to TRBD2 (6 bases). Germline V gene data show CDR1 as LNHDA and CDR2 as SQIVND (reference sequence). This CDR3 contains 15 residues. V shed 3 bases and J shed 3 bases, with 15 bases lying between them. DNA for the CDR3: TGTGCCAGTAGTATTTCCGATAGCGGATACTACGAGCAGTACTTC. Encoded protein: CASSISDSGYYEQYF. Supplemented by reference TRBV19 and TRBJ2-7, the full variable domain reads DGGITQSPKYLFRKEGQNVTLSCEQNLNHDAMYWYRQDPGQGLRLIYYSQIVNDFQKGDIAEGYSVSREKKESFPLTVTSAQKNPTAFYLCASSISDSGYYEQYFGPGTRLTVT.

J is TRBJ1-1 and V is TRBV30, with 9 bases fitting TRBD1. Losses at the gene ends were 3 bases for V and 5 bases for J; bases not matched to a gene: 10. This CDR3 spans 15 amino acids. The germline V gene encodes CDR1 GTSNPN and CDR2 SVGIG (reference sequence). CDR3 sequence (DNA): TGTGCCTGGAGCAGTTTACAGGGGGCGAGTACTGAAGCTTTCTTT. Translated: CAWSSLQGASTEAFF.

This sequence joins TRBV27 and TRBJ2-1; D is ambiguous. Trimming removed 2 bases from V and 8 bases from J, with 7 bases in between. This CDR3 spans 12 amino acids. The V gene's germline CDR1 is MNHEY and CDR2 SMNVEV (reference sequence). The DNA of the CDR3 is TGTGCCAGCAGTTTAACCGGGTATGAGCAGTTCTTC. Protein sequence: CASSLTGYEQFF.

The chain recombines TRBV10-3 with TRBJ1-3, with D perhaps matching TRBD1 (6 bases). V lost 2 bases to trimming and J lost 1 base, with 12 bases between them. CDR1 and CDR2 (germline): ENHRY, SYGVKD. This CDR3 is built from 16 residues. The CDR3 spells CAISEGGRGSGNTIYF. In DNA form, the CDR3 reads TGTGCCATCAGTGAGGGGGGCAGGGGATCTGGAAACACCATATATTTT.

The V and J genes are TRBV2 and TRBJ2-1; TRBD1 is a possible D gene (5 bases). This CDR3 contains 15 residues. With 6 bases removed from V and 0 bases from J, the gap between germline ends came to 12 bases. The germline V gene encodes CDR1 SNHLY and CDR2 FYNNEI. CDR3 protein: CASRSDTGSYNEQFF. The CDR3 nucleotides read TGTGCCAGCAGATCGGACACAGGCTCCTACAATGAGCAGTTCTTC. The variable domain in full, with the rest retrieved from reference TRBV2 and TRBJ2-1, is EPEVTQTPSHQVTQMGQEVILRCVPISNHLYFYWYRQILGQKVEFLVSFYNNEISEKSEIFDDQFSVERPDGSNFTLKIRSTKLEDSAMYFCASRSDTGSYNEQFFGPGTRLTVL.

The CDR3 DNA sequence: TGCGCCAGCAGCTTGGTTTTAGCAGCGAGCTCCTACGAGCAGTACTTC. Translated: CASSLVLAASSYEQYF. The chain couples TRBV5-1 to TRBJ2-7; unclear D gene. Between the trimmed V and J ends, which lost 0 bases and 0 bases, there was a span of 13 bases. This CDR3 has 16 amino acids. Germline lookup yields CDR1 SGHRS and CDR2 YFSETQ.

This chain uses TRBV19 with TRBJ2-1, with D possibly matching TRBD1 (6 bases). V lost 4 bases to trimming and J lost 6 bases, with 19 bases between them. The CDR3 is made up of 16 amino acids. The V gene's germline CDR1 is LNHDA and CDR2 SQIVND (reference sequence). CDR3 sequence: CASSTPGTRGFNEQFF. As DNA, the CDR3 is TGTGCCAGTAGTACCCCTGGGACAAGGGGGTTCAATGAGCAGTTCTTC.

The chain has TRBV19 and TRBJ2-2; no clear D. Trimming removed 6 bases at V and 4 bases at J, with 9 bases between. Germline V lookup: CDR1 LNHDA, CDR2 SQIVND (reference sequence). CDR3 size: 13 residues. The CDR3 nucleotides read TGTGCCAGTAGAAGACAAACCACCGGGGAGCTGTTTTTT. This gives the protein CASRRQTTGELFF.

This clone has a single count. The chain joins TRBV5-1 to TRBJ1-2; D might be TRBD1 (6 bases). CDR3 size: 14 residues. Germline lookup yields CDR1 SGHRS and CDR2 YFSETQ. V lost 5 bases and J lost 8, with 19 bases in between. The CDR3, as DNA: TGCGCCAGCAGTTCTCGGGACACCCGAGGAGGCTACACCTTC. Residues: CASSSRDTRGGYTF.

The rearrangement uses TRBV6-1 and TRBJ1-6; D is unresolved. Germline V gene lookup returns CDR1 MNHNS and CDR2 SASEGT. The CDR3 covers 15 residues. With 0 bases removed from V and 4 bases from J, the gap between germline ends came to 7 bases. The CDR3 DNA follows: TGTGCCAGCAGTGAAGCCGCCGGGTATAATTCACCCCTCCACTTT. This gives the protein CASSEAAGYNSPLHF.